The 31 T cell receptor beta chains reported below all come from one sample, sequenced in a study of identical twins. TCRdb processed the 5' RACE reads anew with MiXCR; each CDR3 protein has one entry. The sample lists approximately 1.8 million distinct CDR3 sequences; around 33% were seen once. The sequencing sample was made of cord blood. The origin of the receptors is a newborn girl in good health.

The chain is built from TRBV21-1 and TRBJ2-3; TRBD2 reflects the table's D call only, with no check against the DNA. TRBV21-1 is listed as a pseudogene. The CDR3 has 15 amino acids. The CDR3 region has the DNA TGTGCCAGCAGCAATGACGGAGAAGAGGGAGATACGCAGTATTTT. This encodes CASSNDGEEGDTQYF.

A few counts support this clonotype. The CDR3 protein is CASSRGTGDGYGYTF. As DNA, the CDR3 is TGCGCCAGCAGCCGGGGGACAGGGGATGGCTATGGCTACACCTTC. The chain has TRBV5-1 and TRBJ1-2; 10 bases align to TRBD1. The CDR3 is 15 residues long. Trimming removed 4 bases from V and 4 bases from J; junction bases left unmatched: 7. Per germline, CDR1 SGHRS and CDR2 YFSETQ. Looking up the rest from reference TRBV5-1 and TRBJ1-2 gives the full variable domain: KAGVTQTPRYLIKTRGQQVTLSCSPISGHRSVSWYQQTPGQGLQFLFEYFSETQRNKGNFPGRFSGRQFSNSRSEMNVSTLELGDSALYLCASSRGTGDGYGYTFGSGTRLTVV.

V gene TRBV6-5 combines with J gene TRBJ2-7; D is perhaps TRBD1 (6 bases). Germline V lookup: CDR1 MNHEY, CDR2 SVGAGI. The CDR3 extends over 14 amino acids. V was cut by 5 bases and J by 3 bases, with 14 bases left in between. The CDR3 here is CASSKDRRSYEQYF. CDR3 nucleotide sequence: TGTGCCAGCAGTAAGGACAGAAGGAGCTACGAGCAGTACTTC.

CDR3 protein: CASSRPGGATDTQYF. The CDR3 DNA follows: TGTGCCAGCAGTCGTCCCGGAGGGGCCACAGATACGCAGTATTTT. The chain joins TRBV6-5 to TRBJ2-3, with TRBD2 as a possible D gene (6 bases). The CDR3 loop spans 15 amino acids. Looked up from germline, CDR1 is MNHEY and CDR2 is SVGAGI. The V end lost 5 bases, the J end lost 2 bases, and 14 bases lay between the germline ends.

The CDR3 nucleotides are TGCAGCGTTGATGGTATCCCTAGCGGGGCTCAAGAGACCCAGTACTTC. It is translated as CSVDGIPSGAQETQYF. This chain uses TRBV29-1 with TRBJ2-5; 9 bases are shared with TRBD2. CDR3 length: 16 amino acids. Germline-derived CDR1 and CDR2 are SQVTM and ANQGSEA. Trimming took 3 bases from V and 2 from J; bases not matched to a gene: 10.

V and J are TRBV21-1 and TRBJ2-1; the tabulated D call, TRBD2, remains unverified against the DNA. TRBV21-1 is a pseudogene. The CDR3 extends over 17 amino acids. The CDR3 spells CASSKAPRTSPYNEQFF. CDR3 DNA: TGTGCCAGCAGCAAAGCGCCAAGGACTAGCCCCTACAATGAGCAGTTCTTC.

The chain recombines TRBV28 with TRBJ2-7, with D uncertain. With 5 bases removed from V and 5 bases from J, the gap between germline ends came to 16 bases. Germline V gene data show CDR1 as MDHEN and CDR2 as SYDVKM. CDR3 size: 14 residues. The DNA of the CDR3 is TGTGCCAGCAGTCCTCGGTTCTCGGAGCACGAGCAGTACTTC. Its protein product is CASSPRFSEHEQYF.

The chain couples TRBV12-3 or TRBV12-4 to TRBJ1-1; D remains unclear. The length of the CDR3 is 14 residues. Trimming removed 7 bases from V and 6 bases from J, with 18 bases in between. The CDR3 region has the DNA TGTGCCAGCAAGTGGAGTAACCCCTCATCTGAAGCTTTCTTT. As protein: CASKWSNPSSEAFF.

This clonotype was detected a few times. V is TRBV9 and J is TRBJ2-6; no firm D call. CDR1 is SGDLS and CDR2 is YYNGEE in the germline V gene. Trimming pared 0 bases from V and 0 bases from J, leaving 7 bases between. The CDR3 extends over 16 amino acids. The CDR3 DNA is TGTGCCAGCAGCGTAGCGCCCCTCTCTGGGGCCAACGTCCTGACTTTC. Translation gives CASSVAPLSGANVLTF.

For this clonotype: Relative to the germline gene, one junction end is altered; a read error may explain this. This chain connects TRBV12-3 or TRBV12-4 to TRBJ2-3; D is uncertain. The CDR3 covers 14 residues. The CDR3 reads CASSFGGSTDTRYF. The CDR3 bases are TGTGCCAGCAGTTTTGGCGGAAGCACAGATACGCGGTATTTT.

This clonotype has more than one count but fewer than ten. The V and J genes are TRBV6-5 and TRBJ1-4; TRBD1 agrees at 7 bases. After removal of 0 bases from V and 0 bases from J, the junction contained 7 bases not matched to a gene. The CDR3 has 18 residues. Germline assignment: CDR1 MNHEY and CDR2 SVGAGI. The CDR3 spells CASSYSLQGLATNEKLFF. The CDR3 DNA sequence: TGTGCCAGCAGTTACTCCCTACAGGGGCTTGCAACTAATGAAAAACTGTTTTTT.

This clonotype was detected ten times or more. A read error may account for a junction end that differs from germline. The chain carries TRBV5-1 and TRBJ1-6; 10 bases are shared with TRBD1. CDR3 length: 14 amino acids. The germline V gene has CDR1 SGHRS and CDR2 YFSETQ. The CDR3 DNA reads TGTGCCAGCAGCCTAGGACAGGGGGATTCACCCCTCCACTTT. As protein: CASSLGQGDSPLHF.

The gene calls are TRBV7-2 and TRBJ1-5; D is unresolved. The CDR3 contains 13 residues. Germline assignment: CDR1 SGHTA and CDR2 FQGNSA. V was trimmed by 3 bases and J by 6 bases, leaving 9 bases between them. The CDR3, as DNA: TGTGCCAGCAGCTTGAAAGCGGGTCAGCCCCAGCATTTT. The encoded protein is CASSLKAGQPQHF.

The gene calls are TRBV7-2 and TRBJ1-1; no clear D. V was trimmed by 1 base and J by 3 bases, leaving 12 bases between them. The CDR3 sequence is 15 residues long. Germline V lookup: CDR1 SGHTA, CDR2 FQGNSA. CDR3 residues: CASSLVRHGDTEAFF. The CDR3 DNA reads as TGTGCCAGCAGCTTAGTCCGGCACGGGGACACTGAAGCTTTCTTT.

This clonotype was seen repeatedly, ten times or more. The rearrangement links TRBV27 to TRBJ2-7; weak D call: TRBD1 (6 bases). V lost 5 bases, J lost 1 base, and 18 bases lay in between. The CDR3 runs to 16 residues. Germline CDR1 is MNHEY and CDR2 is SMNVEV (reference sequence). CDR3 DNA sequence: TGTGCCAGCAGTCCCTCGACAGGACCTATTTCCTACGAGCAGTACTTC. It codes for CASSPSTGPISYEQYF.

This chain connects TRBV19 to TRBJ2-5, with D perhaps TRBD2 (5 bases). Trimming took 1 base from V and 2 from J, leaving 8 bases between them. The CDR3 spans 14 residues. Germline lookup yields CDR1 LNHDA and CDR2 SQIVND (reference sequence). In DNA, the CDR3 is TGTGCCAGTAGTATAGCTGGCGGGCAAGAGACCCAGTACTTC. Its protein is CASSIAGGQETQYF.

V is TRBV12-3 or TRBV12-4 and J is TRBJ2-6; D tentatively fits TRBD1 or TRBD2 (5 bases each). The CDR3 runs to 15 residues. V lost 7 bases, J lost 3 bases, and 13 bases lay in between. CDR3 DNA: TGTGCCAGCACCGTTGGTGGGGGTGGGGCCAACGTCCTGACTTTC. Translated: CASTVGGGGANVLTF.

This clonotype came up a few times. The V and J genes are TRBV20-1 and TRBJ2-7, with D uncertain. V shed 5 bases and J shed 1 base, with 12 bases lying between them. The CDR3 spans 13 residues. Germline V gives CDR1 DFQATT, CDR2 SNEGSKA (reference sequence). CDR3 coding DNA: TGCAGTGCTCCAACACCCCGGTCCTACGAGCAGTACTTC. Translated, it gives CSAPTPRSYEQYF.

The chain recombines TRBV4-2 with TRBJ2-5; a weak D match, TRBD1 (5 bases). The germline CDR1 and CDR2 sequences are LGHNA and YNFKEQ. Trimming pared 0 bases from V and 3 bases from J, leaving 11 bases between. The CDR3 spans 15 residues. The CDR3 sequence: CASSQDLRQKETQYF. The CDR3 nucleotides are TGTGCCAGCAGCCAAGACTTGAGACAGAAAGAGACCCAGTACTTC.

This clonotype was recorded at least ten times. The chain employs TRBV4-1 and TRBJ1-4, with D maybe TRBD1 (5 bases). This CDR3 is built from 13 residues. Trimming removed 4 bases at V and 8 bases at J, with 11 bases between. Germline V gene lookup returns CDR1 MGHRA and CDR2 YSYEKL. CDR3 sequence reads: CASSRWGQEKLFF. The CDR3 nucleotides are TGCGCCAGCAGCCGATGGGGCCAGGAAAAACTGTTTTTT.

This clonotype was seen ten or more times. The chain links TRBV20-1 to TRBJ2-7; D might be TRBD2 (6 bases). CDR3 length equals 15 residues. The germline CDR1 and CDR2 sequences are DFQATT and SNEGSKA (reference sequence). Between the trimmed V and J ends, which lost 0 bases and 0 bases, there was a span of 12 bases. CDR3 sequence (DNA): TGCAGTGCTAGAGATCGGCGGGACGCCTCCTACGAGCAGTACTTC. Translating it yields CSARDRRDASYEQYF.

The chain joins TRBV5-1 to TRBJ1-2; 7 nucleotides align to TRBD1. V shed 4 bases, J shed 5 bases, and the junction held 8 bases outside the gene matches. The CDR3 is 14 residues long. Looked up from germline, CDR1 is SGHRS and CDR2 is YFSETQ. The CDR3 DNA reads TGCGCCAGCAGCGCTACCGGGACAGCTTATGGCTACACCTTC. Its protein is CASSATGTAYGYTF. The entire variable domain, with the rest obtained from reference TRBV5-1 and TRBJ1-2, is as follows: KAGVTQTPRYLIKTRGQQVTLSCSPISGHRSVSWYQQTPGQGLQFLFEYFSETQRNKGNFPGRFSGRQFSNSRSEMNVSTLELGDSALYLCASSATGTAYGYTFGSGTRLTVV.

The table lists this clonotype with many counts. Written as DNA, the CDR3 is TGCAGCGCCCGAGTCGGGACAGGAACAGATACGCAGTATTTT. Translating it yields CSARVGTGTDTQYF. The chain combines TRBV29-1 with TRBJ2-3; 8 nucleotides align to TRBD1. Trimming removed 7 bases from V and 3 bases from J; junction bases left unmatched: 9. The germline gives CDR1 SQVTM, CDR2 ANQGSEA. CDR3 length equals 14 residues.

This clonotype was observed a few times. The chain couples TRBV20-1 to TRBJ2-7, with D maybe TRBD1 (6 bases). CDR3 length equals 15 residues. The V end was cut by 6 bases, the J end by 0 bases, with 18 bases between. Germline loops: CDR1 DFQATT, CDR2 SNEGSKA (reference sequence). The CDR3 bases are TGCAGTGCCCCCCGATGGGGGCCTTCCTCCTACGAGCAGTACTTC. This gives the protein CSAPRWGPSSYEQYF.

This clonotype was seen more than once but under ten times. The J gene is TRBJ1-2, the V gene TRBV2; 10 bases align to TRBD1. V shed 6 bases, J shed 7 bases, and the junction held 8 bases outside the gene matches. Looked up from germline, CDR1 is SNHLY and CDR2 is FYNNEI. The CDR3 covers 14 residues. The CDR3 region has the DNA TGTGCCAGCAGCAGGGACAGGGGTTTATTTGGCTACACCTTC. As protein: CASSRDRGLFGYTF.

This clonotype was recorded only once. This chain uses TRBV28 with TRBJ2-5; 9 bases line up with TRBD2. CDR1 and CDR2 (germline): MDHEN, SYDVKM. The CDR3 is 17 residues long. With 7 bases clipped from V and 5 bases from J, the junction kept 17 bases outside the gene matches. CDR3 region: CASILPQREVCEETQYF. The CDR3 DNA follows: TGTGCCAGCATCCTCCCCCAGCGGGAGGTTTGTGAGGAGACCCAGTACTTC.

The CDR3 DNA reads as TGTGCCAGCTCGAAACAGGGGGCTACCTACGAGCAGTACTTC. Protein product: CASSKQGATYEQYF. The V call is TRBV27, the J call TRBJ2-7; 9 nucleotides agree with TRBD1. The CDR3 has 14 residues. CDR1 MNHEY and CDR2 SMNVEV come from the germline V gene (reference sequence). The J segment lost 2 bases and the V segment lost 8 bases, leaving 7 bases of the junction unmatched.

This clonotype was observed once. The chain is built from TRBV10-3 and TRBJ1-2; D perhaps matches TRBD1 (5 bases). The CDR3 sequence is 11 residues long. V was trimmed by 7 bases and J by 3 bases, leaving 6 bases between them. Germline CDR1 ENHRY, CDR2 SYGVKD. This CDR3 is CAIKGDYGYTF. CDR3 DNA sequence: TGTGCCATCAAAGGGGACTATGGCTACACCTTC.

The rearrangement uses TRBV27 and TRBJ2-1; 16 bases are shared with TRBD2. From germline, CDR1 is MNHEY and CDR2 SMNVEV (reference sequence). The CDR3 runs to 19 residues. V lost 5 bases and J lost 2; bases outside the gene matches: 9. The CDR3 spells CASSPGGLAGGFAYNEQFF. CDR3 DNA: TGTGCCAGCAGTCCCGGGGGACTAGCGGGAGGGTTCGCCTACAATGAGCAGTTCTTC.

This clonotype was detected a few times. This sequence joins TRBV12-3 or TRBV12-4 and TRBJ2-7, with TRBD1 identical over 7 bases. This CDR3 region has 15 residues. The V gene end was trimmed by 4 bases and the J gene end by 3 bases; junction bases not matched to a gene: 9. CDR3 sequence: CASSSGDRAYYEQYF. The CDR3 DNA is TGTGCCAGCAGTTCTGGCGACAGGGCCTACTACGAGCAGTACTTC.

V and J are TRBV19 and TRBJ2-6, with D uncertain. Germline V gives CDR1 LNHDA, CDR2 SQIVND (reference sequence). The CDR3 sequence is 15 residues long. Trimming cost V 0 bases and J 3 bases, with 6 bases left between them. The CDR3 nucleotides read TGTGCCAGTAGTATAGACGGTAATGGGGCCAACGTCCTGACTTTC. Its protein is CASSIDGNGANVLTF.